This T cell receptor beta chain was sequenced in a study of CD4+ T cells in melanoma. Notes on the study in general: In melanoma, neoantigen-specific CD4+ T cells reportedly differed in differentiation state. A reported correlation linked neoantigen-specific CD4+ T cells to CD8+, macrophage and B cell function.

The table came from immunoSEQ multiplex PCR; TCRdb's copy has only in-frame clones and leaves some out. Found here are approximately 20,000 clones, about four fifths of them singletons; the top ten hold approximately 5.4%. The CDR3 consists of 11 residues. Trimming left V 7 bases short and J 1 base short, with 2 bases between. Germline CDR1 MNHEY, CDR2 SMNVEV (reference sequence). To note about this clone: The target antigen is unknown.

This TCR came from a human donor with melanoma. The V and J genes are TRBV27 and TRBJ2-1; no clear D. What was sequenced was cells from a culture (not recorded whether cultured in vitro). DNA for the CDR3: TGTGCCAGCACTTCCTACAATGAGCAGTTCTTC. It encodes CASTSYNEQFF.